This TCR beta chain was identified during a study of cytomegalovirus exposure and HLA in healthy donors. Regarding the study as a whole: As immune exposure information, only CMV serostatus was available. An assumption of roughly uniform sequencing depth across donors underlay the presence/absence analyses. Most CMV-associated TCR beta chains appeared HLA-restricted in a later analysis.

About this clone: Antigen unknown.

PCR employed 60 Vbeta and 13 Jbeta primers. This table comes from immunoSEQ multiplex PCR, and its TCRdb copy is limited to in-frame clones, with some not included. The repertoire holds more than 110,000 clones, with around 80% as singletons. The sequence derives from a female donor in good health and CMV-seronegative. Sequencing used PBMCs.

The CDR3 region is CASLWTGGIYEQYF. The CDR3 region has the DNA TGTGCCAGCCTTTGGACAGGGGGCATCTACGAGCAGTACTTC. The rearrangement links TRBV2 to TRBJ2-7; 11 nucleotides agree with TRBD1. Germline CDR1 and CDR2: SNHLY and FYNNEI. CDR3 length: 14 residues. V shed 8 bases and J 3 bases; nucleotides not matched to a gene: 6.